One sample yielded the 9 T cell receptor beta chains listed below, sequenced in a study of OX40 agonist ivuxolimab in advanced cancers. Here immunoSEQ multiplex PCR was the method, and the copy in TCRdb shows in-frame clones only, minus some. The table includes 65,000 to 70,000 clones, roughly nine tenths detected once. Sequenced here: CD4+ or CD8+ T cells sorted from blood, sampled in a trial of the OX40 agonist ivuxolimab. All receptors come from an adult with an advanced solid tumor such as melanoma, head and neck, liver or kidney cancer.

The genes are TRBV5-4 and TRBJ2-1; D gene ambiguous. V gave up 0 bases and J gave up 8 bases, with 18 bases separating them. The CDR3 contains 16 residues. CDR1 and CDR2 from the germline V gene are SGHNT and YYREEE (reference sequence). In DNA, the CDR3 is TGTGCCAGCAGCTTGGCCGGGCGTTCTTGGGGTCATGAGCAGTTCTTC. This codes for CASSLAGRSWGHEQFF.

This chain's CDR3 is CASSFGLRTDTQYF. The CDR3 DNA reads as TGTGCCAGCAGTTTTGGGCTGCGCACAGATACGCAGTATTTT. J is TRBJ2-3 and V is TRBV28, with D uncertain. From germline, CDR1 is MDHEN and CDR2 SYDVKM. V lost 3 bases, J lost 1 base, and 8 bases lay in between. This CDR3 contains 14 residues. Full variable domain (remainder filled in from reference TRBV28 and TRBJ2-3): DVKVTQSSRYLVKRTGEKVFLECVQDMDHENMFWYRQDPGLGLRLIYFSYDVKMKEKGDIPEGYSVSREKKERFSLILESASTNQTSMYLCASSFGLRTDTQYFGPGTRLTVL.

This chain connects TRBV18 to TRBJ2-7; D remains unclear. The CDR3 totals 14 residues. With 3 bases removed from V and 0 bases from J, the gap between germline ends came to 9 bases. CDR1 is KGHSH and CDR2 is LQKENI in the germline V gene. The chain's CDR3 is CASSPGQSSYEQYF. The CDR3, as DNA: TGTGCCAGCTCACCCGGGCAGAGCTCCTACGAGCAGTACTTC.

The chain joins TRBV29-1 to TRBJ2-7, with 13 bases matching TRBD2. The CDR3 is 15 amino acids. Germline V lookup: CDR1 SQVTM, CDR2 ANQGSEA. J lost 5 bases, V lost 4 bases, and 8 bases had no gene match. The CDR3 loop reads CSVGYGGLAGNEQYF. CDR3 sequence (DNA): TGCAGCGTTGGTTATGGGGGACTAGCGGGAAACGAGCAGTACTTC.

The J gene is TRBJ2-1, the V gene TRBV5-1; TRBD1 matches 9 bases. CDR3 size: 18 residues. V was pared by 4 bases and J by 2 bases, with 13 bases of the junction left unmatched. The V gene's germline CDR1 is SGHRS and CDR2 YFSETQ. CDR3 amino acids: CASSPYIPGTGTYNEQFF. The CDR3 DNA sequence: TGCGCCAGCAGCCCCTATATCCCGGGGACAGGGACCTACAATGAGCAGTTCTTC.

This clone was observed a few times. The chain uses TRBV29-1 and TRBJ1-4; D is undetermined. CDR1 is SQVTM and CDR2 is ANQGSEA in the germline V gene. V lost 6 bases and J 0 bases, leaving 2 bases between the germline ends. CDR3 length: 11 amino acids. CDR3 DNA: TGCAGCGTAGCAACTAATGAAAAACTGTTTTTT. It encodes CSVATNEKLFF.

The chain combines TRBV5-6 with TRBJ2-2; 11 bases are shared with TRBD2. Germline V CDR1 and CDR2: SGHDT, YYEEEE. Germline trimming cut 3 bases from V and 2 bases from J; bases unmatched to any gene: 6. This CDR3 is built from 17 residues. CDR3 in DNA: TGTGCCAGCAGCTCGAATCTAGCGGGGGGTAACACCGGGGAGCTGTTTTTT. Amino acids: CASSSNLAGGNTGELFF.

CDR3 region: CASSLGYGRGENEQFF. CDR3 in DNA: TGTGCCAGCAGCTTAGGGTACGGGCGGGGGGAGAATGAGCAGTTCTTC. V usage is TRBV11-3 and J usage is TRBJ2-1; 8 bases agree with TRBD2. V trimming: 1 base; J trimming: 7 bases; junction bases outside the gene matches: 9. Germline CDR1 and CDR2: SGHNT and YENEEA. The CDR3 spans 16 residues.

The table lists this clone with a count of one. The V gene is TRBV30, the J gene TRBJ2-1; D ambiguous. Looked up from germline, CDR1 is GTSNPN and CDR2 is SVGIG (reference sequence). Trimming left V 8 bases short and J 9 bases short, with 14 bases between. This CDR3 comprises 11 residues. The CDR3 sequence is CAGALRGEQFF. Here the CDR3 DNA reads TGTGCCGGCGCACTCAGAGGTGAGCAGTTCTTC.